These 9 T cell receptor beta chains were sequenced from one sample in a study of blood T cell repertoires in COVID-19. Assay: immunoSEQ multiplex PCR; the TCRdb copy retains only in-frame clones and omits some. The top ten hold around 3.2% of the sample, which has tens of thousands of clones, more than 65% seen once. The specimen was peripheral blood. The receptors were sampled from a man aged 65 to 79 with COVID-19, enrolled during active disease.

The chain uses TRBV7-3 and TRBJ1-1; D is unresolved. The germline V gene has CDR1 SGHTA and CDR2 FQGTGA. V was clipped by 5 bases and J by 0 bases, with 10 bases between them. This CDR3 is built from 14 residues. The CDR3 DNA reads as TGTGCCAGCAGCCAGAATAGCCTGAACACTGAAGCTTTCTTT. Translation gives CASSQNSLNTEAFF.

The gene calls are TRBV10-3 and TRBJ2-7; 10 positions match TRBD2. This CDR3 has 16 amino acids. V shed 4 bases and J 3 bases; nucleotides not matched to a gene: 9. Germline V gene sequence: CDR1 ENHRY, CDR2 SYGVKD. CDR3 sequence reads: CAISGGRLAGNYEQYF. The CDR3 DNA reads TGTGCCATCAGTGGGGGAAGACTAGCGGGCAACTACGAGCAGTACTTC.

J is TRBJ2-1 and V is TRBV11-3; 7 bases are shared with TRBD1. This CDR3 is built from 14 residues. Germline CDR1 SGHNT, CDR2 YENEEA. Trimming cost V 5 bases and J 7 bases; bases outside gene matches: 8. This CDR3 is CASSRRTGGNEQFF. The CDR3 DNA follows: TGTGCCAGCAGCCGCCGGACAGGTGGAAATGAGCAGTTCTTC.

This clone was observed a single time. V usage is TRBV5-1 and J usage is TRBJ2-7; TRBD2 matches at 9 bases. Germline CDR1 SGHRS, CDR2 YFSETQ. There are 15 residues in the CDR3. The J segment lost 7 bases and the V segment lost 4 bases, leaving 12 bases of the junction unmatched. The CDR3 loop is CASSLTSGPAGEQYF. In DNA form, the CDR3 reads TGCGCCAGCAGCCTCACTAGCGGGCCGGCGGGAGAGCAGTACTTC.

This sequence joins TRBV19 and TRBJ2-2; 9 bases are a match to TRBD1. Trimming cost V 6 bases and J 4 bases; bases outside gene matches: 6. CDR3 length: 15 residues. CDR1 LNHDA and CDR2 SQIVND come from the germline V gene (reference sequence). The CDR3 DNA sequence: TGTGCCAGTAGATTGGGACAGGGAGGCACCGGGGAGCTGTTTTTT. This translates into CASRLGQGGTGELFF.

The chain joins TRBV27 to TRBJ1-2; TRBD1 matches 7 bases. CDR3 length: 13 residues. After removal of 3 bases from V and 7 bases from J, the junction contained 5 bases not matched to a gene. Looked up from germline, CDR1 is MNHEY and CDR2 is SMNVEV (reference sequence). CDR3 DNA sequence: TGTGCCAGCAGTTTGACAGGGTTGGGTGGCTACACCTTC. Translation gives CASSLTGLGGYTF.

The chain links TRBV5-1 to TRBJ1-1; D not certain. Germline values: CDR1 SGHRS, CDR2 YFSETQ. Trimming cost V 2 bases and J 0 bases, with 8 bases left between them. The length of the CDR3 is 14 residues. The CDR3 is CASSFGDMNTEAFF. CDR3 DNA sequence: TGCGCCAGCAGCTTCGGAGATATGAACACTGAAGCTTTCTTT.

The chain has TRBV7-3 and TRBJ1-5, with 9 nucleotides matching TRBD1. V lost 2 bases, J lost 6 bases, and 5 bases stayed unmatched. Germline CDR1 SGHTA, CDR2 FQGTGA. This CDR3 has 15 amino acids. The CDR3 DNA is TGTGCCAGCAGCTTAGGGACAGGGTTGGGTCAGCCCCAGCATTTT. Protein product: CASSLGTGLGQPQHF.

Concerning this clone: Other DNA sequences from this sample encode an identical CDR3 as well. CDR3 coding DNA: TGTGCCAGTAGCTACTTGACTAGTTACTACGAGCAGTACTTC. This gives the protein CASSYLTSYYEQYF. This chain joins TRBV19 and TRBJ2-7; perhaps TRBD2 as D (6 bases). With 6 bases removed from V and 3 bases from J, the gap between germline ends came to 15 bases. CDR1 is LNHDA, CDR2 SQIVND, per germline (reference sequence). The CDR3 length is 14 residues.